Following are 21 T cell receptor beta chains from one sample sequenced in a study of blood T cell repertoires in COVID-19. Measured with immunoSEQ multiplex PCR; TCRdb has only the in-frame clones, and not every one. The repertoire holds approximately 90,000 clones, with 70% to 90% as singletons. Input material: peripheral blood. Source of these receptors: a human donor with acute or convalescent COVID-19. The donor label of this sample is uncertain.

The gene calls are TRBV18 and TRBJ1-1; D gene uncertain. The CDR3 has 14 residues. CDR1 is KGHSH and CDR2 is LQKENI in the germline V gene. V was clipped by 0 bases and J by 2 bases, with 7 bases between them. The CDR3 DNA follows: TGTGCCAGCTCACCACCGGCGGGAAACACTGAAGCTTTCTTT. It specifies CASSPPAGNTEAFF. Looking up the rest from reference TRBV18 and TRBJ1-1 gives the full variable domain: NAGVMQNPRHLVRRRGQEARLRCSPMKGHSHVYWYRQLPEEGLKFMVYLQKENIIDESGMPKERFSAEFPKEGPSILRIQQVVRGDSAAYFCASSPPAGNTEAFFGQGTRLTVV.

V and J are TRBV7-9 and TRBJ2-2; the D is unclear. This CDR3 has 15 amino acids. Trimming stripped 1 base from V and 1 base from J, with 7 bases between. The germline V gene encodes CDR1 SEHNR and CDR2 FQNEAQ (reference sequence). CDR3 DNA: TGTGCCAGCAGCTTAGTATCAGGGAACACCGGGGAGCTGTTTTTT. As protein: CASSLVSGNTGELFF.

The J gene is TRBJ2-5, the V gene TRBV27; D is perhaps TRBD2 (5 bases). The ends were cut back, 9 bases at V and 5 bases at J, with 10 bases in the middle. The length of the CDR3 is 11 residues. Looked up from germline, CDR1 is MNHEY and CDR2 is SMNVEV (reference sequence). The CDR3 loop is CASRGWETQYF. The CDR3 nucleotides are TGTGCCAGTCGGGGTTGGGAGACCCAGTACTTC.

This rearrangement joins TRBV5-4 to TRBJ2-3; D is unresolved. Germline loops: CDR1 SGHNT, CDR2 YYREEE (reference sequence). This CDR3 contains 16 residues. The V end was cut by 5 bases, the J end by 3 bases, with 19 bases between. In nucleotides, the CDR3 is TGTGCCAGCAGATCCGGTGCAGGCCAGGCGACAGATACGCAGTATTTT. This sequence encodes CASRSGAGQATDTQYF.

Only one count was recorded for this clone. The J gene is TRBJ1-1, the V gene TRBV4-1; 9 positions agree with TRBD1. This CDR3 has 14 amino acids. Trimming at V came to 4 bases and at J to 0 bases, leaving 0 bases not matched to a gene. Looked up from germline, CDR1 is MGHRA and CDR2 is YSYEKL. CDR3 region: CASSRTGVNTEAFF. The CDR3 DNA is TGCGCCAGCAGCCGGACAGGGGTGAACACTGAAGCTTTCTTT.

This rearrangement joins TRBV5-4 to TRBJ1-3; 7 bases fit TRBD1. CDR1 SGHNT and CDR2 YYREEE come from the germline V gene (reference sequence). CDR3 length: 16 residues. The J segment lost 2 bases and the V segment lost 0 bases, leaving 5 bases of the junction unmatched. Written as DNA, the CDR3 is TGTGCCAGCAGCTTGGAGGGACAGCTAGCTGGAAACACCATATATTTT. Translation gives CASSLEGQLAGNTIYF.

V gene TRBV7-9 combines with J gene TRBJ1-5, with 9 bases matching TRBD1. Germline CDR1 is SEHNR and CDR2 is FQNEAQ (reference sequence). J gave up 7 bases and V 1 base, and 2 bases lay outside the gene matches. This CDR3 is built from 14 residues. The CDR3 sequence is CASSLGGQGQPQHF. CDR3 coding DNA: TGTGCCAGCAGCTTAGGGGGACAGGGCCAGCCCCAGCATTTT.

This clone was picked up a small number of times. The chain carries TRBV3-1 (or the pseudogene TRBV3-2) and TRBJ2-2; 10 nucleotides align to TRBD1. Trimming removed 3 bases from V and 0 bases from J; junction bases left unmatched: 1. Germline CDR1 and CDR2: LGHDT and YNNKEL (reference sequence). The CDR3 is 16 residues long. The DNA of the CDR3 is TGTGCCAGCAGCCAGACAGGGGGCACGAACACCGGGGAGCTGTTTTTT. It encodes CASSQTGGTNTGELFF.

The V and J genes are TRBV2 and TRBJ1-2; possibly TRBD1 for D (5 bases). Germline loops: CDR1 SNHLY, CDR2 FYNNEI. V lost 2 bases to trimming and J lost 7 bases, with 20 bases between them. The CDR3 totals 16 residues. The CDR3 reads CASSETRQSRFSGYTF. The CDR3, as DNA: TGTGCCAGCAGTGAAACACGACAGAGTCGGTTCTCTGGCTACACCTTC.

V usage is TRBV19 and J usage is TRBJ2-2; TRBD1 might be the D (5 bases). Germline values: CDR1 LNHDA, CDR2 SQIVND (reference sequence). V was shortened by 3 bases and J by 3 bases, with 8 bases between the two germline ends. This CDR3 has 14 amino acids. The CDR3 DNA sequence: TGTGCCAGTAGTATCCCCAGGGACACCGGGGAGCTGTTTTTT. Translated: CASSIPRDTGELFF.

The chain links TRBV9 to TRBJ2-1, with 7 bases lining up with TRBD1. From germline, CDR1 is SGDLS and CDR2 YYNGEE. Losses at the gene ends were 0 bases for V and 4 bases for J; bases not matched to a gene: 10. This CDR3 is built from 17 residues. In DNA form, the CDR3 reads TGTGCCAGCAGCGTAGGACCCCAGGGGGAGAGTTACAATGAGCAGTTCTTC. Protein product: CASSVGPQGESYNEQFF.

The chain's CDR3 is CASMGQGDSPLHF. CDR3 sequence (DNA): TGCGCCAGCATGGGACAGGGTGACTCACCCCTCCACTTT. The rearrangement joins TRBV5-1 to TRBJ1-6; TRBD1 matches 9 bases. The CDR3 has 13 amino acids. Germline values: CDR1 SGHRS, CDR2 YFSETQ. V was clipped by 6 bases and J by 10 bases; unmatched bases: 5.

The chain combines TRBV6-6 with TRBJ2-2, with 8 bases aligning to TRBD2. The CDR3 totals 16 residues. Trimming took 2 bases from V and 7 from J; bases not matched to a gene: 9. Per germline, CDR1 MNHNY and CDR2 SVGAGI (reference sequence). Here the CDR3 reads CASSYPPGGASGELFF. CDR3 nucleotides: TGTGCCAGCAGTTACCCGCCGGGGGGGGCCAGCGGGGAGCTGTTTTTT.

The chain carries TRBV6-5 and TRBJ2-7, with D tentatively TRBD1 (6 bases). Per the germline V gene, CDR1 is MNHEY and CDR2 is SVGAGI. The length of the CDR3 is 12 residues. V shed 6 bases and J shed 3 bases, with 9 bases lying between them. CDR3 amino acids: CASRTGFYEQYF. In nucleotides, the CDR3 is TGTGCCAGCAGGACAGGCTTCTACGAGCAGTACTTC.

The rearrangement joins TRBV10-3 to TRBJ1-4, with 10 bases lining up with TRBD1. CDR3 size: 16 residues. The trim removed 3 bases at V and 5 bases at J, leaving 6 bases unmatched. Germline CDR1 ENHRY, CDR2 SYGVKD. CDR3 region: CAISDPRTGGNEKLFF. The CDR3 nucleotides read TGTGCCATCAGTGACCCAAGGACAGGGGGGAATGAAAAACTGTTTTTT.

DNA for the CDR3: TGTGCCAGCAGTTCCAGGGGGAGAAACACAGATACGCAGTATTTT. Translation: CASSSRGRNTDTQYF. V gene TRBV6-5 combines with J gene TRBJ2-3; 7 bases agree with TRBD1. This CDR3 is built from 15 residues. Trimming removed 4 bases from V and 2 bases from J; junction bases left unmatched: 6. In germline, CDR1 is MNHEY, CDR2 SVGAGI.

J is TRBJ2-1 and V is TRBV11-2, with 10 nucleotides matching TRBD2. The CDR3 totals 15 residues. Germline CDR1 reads SGHAT; CDR2 reads FQNNGV. The V segment lost 6 bases and the J segment 5 bases; nucleotides outside the gene matches: 7. CDR3 region: CASSIVAGGDNEQFF. The CDR3 nucleotides read TGTGCCAGCAGTATAGTAGCGGGGGGTGACAATGAGCAGTTCTTC. Using reference TRBV11-2 and TRBJ2-1 for the parts outside the CDR3, the full variable domain is EAGVAQSPRYKIIEKRQSVAFWCNPISGHATLYWYQQILGQGPKLLIQFQNNGVVDDSQLPKDRFSAERLKGVDSTLKIQPAKLEDSAVYLCASSIVAGGDNEQFFGPGTRLTVL.

The CDR3 sequence is CASSVTGTGTTEAFF. CDR3 nucleotides: TGTGCCAGCAGCGTCACCGGGACAGGGACAACTGAAGCTTTCTTT. The gene calls are TRBV9 and TRBJ1-1, with 9 bases matching TRBD1. CDR1 is SGDLS, CDR2 YYNGEE, per germline. This CDR3 is 15 amino acids long. V trimming: 2 bases; J trimming: 5 bases; junction bases outside the gene matches: 7.

This rearrangement joins TRBV19 to TRBJ1-1; D is undetermined. Germline V lookup: CDR1 LNHDA, CDR2 SQIVND (reference sequence). The CDR3 runs 14 residues. The V and J ends lost 7 bases and 2 bases respectively, with 14 bases between them. Here the CDR3 DNA reads TGTGCCAGTATTCATAGATCAGGCAACACTGAAGCTTTCTTT. It encodes CASIHRSGNTEAFF. Combining the CDR3 with reference TRBV19 and TRBJ1-1 gives the whole variable domain DGGITQSPKYLFRKEGQNVTLSCEQNLNHDAMYWYRQDPGQGLRLIYYSQIVNDFQKGDIAEGYSVSREKKESFPLTVTSAQKNPTAFYLCASIHRSGNTEAFFGQGTRLTVV.

V gene TRBV7-9 combines with J gene TRBJ2-3; 9 bases map to TRBD2. Germline V gives CDR1 SEHNR, CDR2 FQNEAQ (reference sequence). The CDR3 extends over 13 amino acids. V lost 6 bases to trimming and J lost 9 bases; unmatched junction nucleotides: 7. The CDR3 nucleotides are TGTGCCAGCAGTAGCCGCAGCGGGGGGACGCAGTATTTT. Protein product: CASSSRSGGTQYF.

This rearrangement joins TRBV7-8 to TRBJ1-1, with D possibly being TRBD1 (6 bases). CDR1 and CDR2 (germline): SGHVS, FQNEAQ. The CDR3 sequence is 14 residues long. V lost 4 bases and J lost 2, with 11 bases in between. The CDR3 protein is CASSYIQGNTEAFF. CDR3 bases: TGTGCCAGCAGCTATATACAGGGAAACACTGAAGCTTTCTTT.